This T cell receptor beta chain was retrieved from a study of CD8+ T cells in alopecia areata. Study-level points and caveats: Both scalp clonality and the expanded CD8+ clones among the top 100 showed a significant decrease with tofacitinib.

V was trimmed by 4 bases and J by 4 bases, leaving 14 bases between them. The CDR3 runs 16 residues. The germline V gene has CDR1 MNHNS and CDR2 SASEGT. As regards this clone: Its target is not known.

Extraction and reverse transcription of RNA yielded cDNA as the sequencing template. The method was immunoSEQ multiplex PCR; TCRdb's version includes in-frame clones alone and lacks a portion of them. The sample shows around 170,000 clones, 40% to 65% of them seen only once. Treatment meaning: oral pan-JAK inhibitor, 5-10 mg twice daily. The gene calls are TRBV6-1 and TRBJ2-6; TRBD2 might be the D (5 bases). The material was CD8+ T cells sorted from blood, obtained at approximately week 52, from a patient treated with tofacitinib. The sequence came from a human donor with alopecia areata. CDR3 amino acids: CASSGFSGSGANVLTF. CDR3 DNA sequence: TGTGCCAGCAGTGGGTTTTCGGGATCCGGGGCCAACGTCCTGACTTTC.